This TCR beta chain was observed in a study of cytotoxic CD8 clonotypes in ibrutinib-treated CLL. CDR1 is ENHRY, CDR2 SYGVKD, per germline. V lost 2 bases, J lost 2 bases, and 1 base stayed unmatched. The CDR3 is made up of 15 amino acids. This clone was found a few times. Libraries of TCR beta were made from approximately 1.9 micrograms of genomic DNA that came from cryopreserved PBMCs. The table came from immunoSEQ multiplex PCR; TCRdb's copy has only in-frame clones and leaves some out. Of roughly 180,000 clones in the sample, about two thirds were seen once. The chain has TRBV10-3 and TRBJ2-3; 10 bases are a match to TRBD2. Sequences were derived from PBMCs, sampled after 24 months of ibrutinib treatment. This TCR was sampled from a human donor with chronic lymphocytic leukemia. The CDR3 DNA reads TGTGCCATCAGTGAGAGCGGGAGGGCCACAGATACGCAGTATTTT. The encoded protein is CAISESGRATDTQYF.